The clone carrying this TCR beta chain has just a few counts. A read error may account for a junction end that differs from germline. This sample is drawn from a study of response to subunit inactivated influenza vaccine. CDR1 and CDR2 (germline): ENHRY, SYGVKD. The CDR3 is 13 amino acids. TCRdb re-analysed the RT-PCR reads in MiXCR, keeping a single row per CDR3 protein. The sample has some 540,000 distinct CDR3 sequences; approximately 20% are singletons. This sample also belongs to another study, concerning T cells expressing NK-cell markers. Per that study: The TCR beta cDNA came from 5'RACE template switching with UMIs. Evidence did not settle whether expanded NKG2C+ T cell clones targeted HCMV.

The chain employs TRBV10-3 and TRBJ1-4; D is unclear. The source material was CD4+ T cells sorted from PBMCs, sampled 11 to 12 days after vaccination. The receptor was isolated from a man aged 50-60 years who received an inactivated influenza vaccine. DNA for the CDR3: TGTGCCACCAGTCGGGGAGTAGACGAAAAACTGTTTTTT. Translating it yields CATSRGVDEKLFF.